A single T cell receptor beta chain is shown here with its context. The antigen is not known. The CDR3 spans 13 residues. Trimming stripped 3 bases from V and 2 bases from J, with 8 bases between. This entry comes from a study of post-analysis software for immune sequencing data. TCR beta cDNA libraries had unique molecular identifiers. From the PCR reads, TCRdb called clonotypes with MiXCR, one entry per CDR3 protein. The sample holds 400,000 to 500,000 distinct CDR3 sequences; over 30% are singletons and the top ten take 7.6%. Study-wide results and caveats: When patients were compared with controls, roughly five TRBV segments were more frequent, TRBV5-6, TRBV5-1 and TRBV20-1 among them.

This receptor was taken from a girl between 2 and 10 years old with multiple sclerosis. The V and J genes are TRBV12-3 or TRBV12-4 and TRBJ2-7; no reliable D call. The sample taken for sequencing was blood. The CDR3 DNA follows: TGTGCCAGCAGTTTTAGTGAGCCCTACGAGCAGTACTTC. It specifies CASSFSEPYEQYF.